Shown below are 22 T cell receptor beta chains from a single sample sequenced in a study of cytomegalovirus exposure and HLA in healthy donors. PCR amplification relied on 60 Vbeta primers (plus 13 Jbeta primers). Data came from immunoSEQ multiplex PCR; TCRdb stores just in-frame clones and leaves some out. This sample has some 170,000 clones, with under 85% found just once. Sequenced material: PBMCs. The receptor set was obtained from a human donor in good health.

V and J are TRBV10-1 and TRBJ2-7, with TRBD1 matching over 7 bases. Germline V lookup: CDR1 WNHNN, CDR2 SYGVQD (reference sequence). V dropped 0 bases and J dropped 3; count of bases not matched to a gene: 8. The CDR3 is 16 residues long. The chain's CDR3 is CASSESPDRMVYEQYF. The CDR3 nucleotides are TGCGCCAGCAGTGAGTCTCCGGACAGGATGGTCTACGAGCAGTACTTC.

CDR3 in amino acids: CASSEAVPGLPPNQPQHF. The DNA for the CDR3 is TGTGCCAGCAGTGAAGCGGTACCGGGACTACCACCCAATCAGCCCCAGCATTTT. This chain links TRBV6-1 with TRBJ1-5, with D tentatively TRBD1 (5 bases). V was cut by 0 bases and J by 3 bases, with 18 bases left in between. CDR3 length: 18 residues. The germline gives CDR1 MNHNS, CDR2 SASEGT.

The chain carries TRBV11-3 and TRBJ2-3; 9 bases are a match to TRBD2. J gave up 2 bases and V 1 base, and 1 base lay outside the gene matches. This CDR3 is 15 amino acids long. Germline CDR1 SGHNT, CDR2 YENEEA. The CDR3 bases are TGTGCCAGCAGCTTAGTAGCGGGGGCCACAGATACGCAGTATTTT. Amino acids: CASSLVAGATDTQYF.

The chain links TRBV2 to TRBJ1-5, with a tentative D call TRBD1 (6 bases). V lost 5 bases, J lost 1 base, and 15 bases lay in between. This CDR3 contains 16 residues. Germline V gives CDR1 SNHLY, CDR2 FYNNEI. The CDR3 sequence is CASSLRWTESNQPQHF. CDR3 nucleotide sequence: TGTGCCAGCAGTTTAAGATGGACAGAGAGCAATCAGCCCCAGCATTTT.

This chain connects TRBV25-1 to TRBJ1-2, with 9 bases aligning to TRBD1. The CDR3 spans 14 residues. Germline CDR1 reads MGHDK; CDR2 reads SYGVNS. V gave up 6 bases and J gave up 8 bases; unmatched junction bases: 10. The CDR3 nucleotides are TGTGCCAGCAGGAAGGGGGGACAGGGCGGCGGCTACACCTTC. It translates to CASRKGGQGGGYTF.

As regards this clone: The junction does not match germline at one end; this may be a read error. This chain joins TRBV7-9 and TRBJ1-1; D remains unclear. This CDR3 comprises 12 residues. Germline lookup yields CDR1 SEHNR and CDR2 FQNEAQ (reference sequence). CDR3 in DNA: TGTTCCAGCAGCCCTATTGGCACTGAAGCTTTCTTT. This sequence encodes CSSSPIGTEAFF. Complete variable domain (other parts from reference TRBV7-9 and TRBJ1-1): DTGVSQNPRHKITKRGQNVTFRCDPISEHNRLYWYRQTLGQGPEFLTYFQNEAQLEKSRLLSDRFSAERPKGSFSTLEIQRTEQGDSAMYLCSSSPIGTEAFFGQGTRLTVV.

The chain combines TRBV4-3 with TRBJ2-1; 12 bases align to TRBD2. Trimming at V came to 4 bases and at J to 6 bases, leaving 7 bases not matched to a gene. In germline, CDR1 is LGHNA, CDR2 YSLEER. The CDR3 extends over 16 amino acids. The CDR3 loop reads CASSPSGGAASNEQFF. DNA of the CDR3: TGCGCCAGCAGCCCTAGCGGGGGGGCGGCAAGCAATGAGCAGTTCTTC.

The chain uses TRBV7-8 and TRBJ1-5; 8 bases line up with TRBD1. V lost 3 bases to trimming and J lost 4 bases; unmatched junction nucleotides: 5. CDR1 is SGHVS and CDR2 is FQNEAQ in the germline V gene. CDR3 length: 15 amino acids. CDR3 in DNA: TGTGCCAGCAGCTTTGGGACAGGCAGGAATCAGCCCCAGCATTTT. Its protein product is CASSFGTGRNQPQHF.

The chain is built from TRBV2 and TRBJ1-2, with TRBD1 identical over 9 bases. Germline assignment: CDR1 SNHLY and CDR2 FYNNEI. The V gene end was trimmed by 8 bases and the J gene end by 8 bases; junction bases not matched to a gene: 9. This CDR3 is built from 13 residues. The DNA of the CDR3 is TGTGCCAGCCCACCCCGGACAGGGGAAGGCTACACCTTC. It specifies CASPPRTGEGYTF. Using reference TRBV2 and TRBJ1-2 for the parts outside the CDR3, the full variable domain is EPEVTQTPSHQVTQMGQEVILRCVPISNHLYFYWYRQILGQKVEFLVSFYNNEISEKSEIFDDQFSVERPDGSNFTLKIRSTKLEDSAMYFCASPPRTGEGYTFGSGTRLTVV.

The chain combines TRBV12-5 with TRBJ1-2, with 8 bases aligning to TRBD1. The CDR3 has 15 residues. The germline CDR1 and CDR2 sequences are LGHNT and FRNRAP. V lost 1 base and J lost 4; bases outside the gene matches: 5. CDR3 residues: CASGLALGTGYGYTF. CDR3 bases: TGTGCTAGTGGTTTGGCACTCGGGACAGGCTATGGCTACACCTTC.

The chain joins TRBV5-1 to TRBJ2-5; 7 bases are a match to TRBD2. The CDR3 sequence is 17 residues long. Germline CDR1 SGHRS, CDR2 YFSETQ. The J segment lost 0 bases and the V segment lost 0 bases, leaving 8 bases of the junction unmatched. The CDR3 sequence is CASSLGGSSGYQETQYF. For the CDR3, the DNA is TGCGCCAGCAGCTTGGGGGGGAGTAGCGGGTACCAAGAGACCCAGTACTTC.

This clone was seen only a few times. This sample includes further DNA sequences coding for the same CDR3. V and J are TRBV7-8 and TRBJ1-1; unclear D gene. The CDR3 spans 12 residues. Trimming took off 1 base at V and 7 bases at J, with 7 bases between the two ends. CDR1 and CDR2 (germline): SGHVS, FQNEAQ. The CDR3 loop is CASSLGEGEAFF. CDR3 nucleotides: TGTGCCAGCAGCTTAGGGGAGGGTGAAGCTTTCTTT.

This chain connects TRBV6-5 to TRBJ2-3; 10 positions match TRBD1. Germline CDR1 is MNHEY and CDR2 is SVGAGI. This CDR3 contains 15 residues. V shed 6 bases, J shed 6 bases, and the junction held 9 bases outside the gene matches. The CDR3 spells CASSPDRGHLDTQYF. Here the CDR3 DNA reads TGTGCCAGCAGCCCTGACAGGGGGCATTTGGATACGCAGTATTTT.

The CDR3 sequence is CASSQDFLQGAYGYTF. As DNA, the CDR3 is TGCGCCAGCAGCCAAGATTTCCTTCAGGGGGCGTACGGCTACACCTTC. The chain joins TRBV4-3 to TRBJ1-2; 8 positions match TRBD1. This CDR3 region has 16 residues. Trimming at V came to 0 bases and at J to 8 bases, leaving 11 bases not matched to a gene. The germline V gene has CDR1 LGHNA and CDR2 YSLEER.

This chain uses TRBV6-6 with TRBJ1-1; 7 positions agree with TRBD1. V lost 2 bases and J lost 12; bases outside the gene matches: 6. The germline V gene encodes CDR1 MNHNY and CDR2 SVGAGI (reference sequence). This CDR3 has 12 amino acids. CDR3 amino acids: CASSYDRAITFF. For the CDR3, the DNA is TGTGCCAGCAGTTACGACAGGGCGATAACTTTCTTT.

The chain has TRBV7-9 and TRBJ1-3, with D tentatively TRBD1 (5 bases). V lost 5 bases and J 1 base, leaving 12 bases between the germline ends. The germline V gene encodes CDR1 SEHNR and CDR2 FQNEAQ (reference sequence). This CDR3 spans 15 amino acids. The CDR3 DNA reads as TGTGCCAGCAGCCCAATCGGGGGATCTGGAAACACCATATATTTT. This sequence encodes CASSPIGGSGNTIYF. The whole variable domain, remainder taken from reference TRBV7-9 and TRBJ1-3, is DTGVSQNPRHKITKRGQNVTFRCDPISEHNRLYWYRQTLGQGPEFLTYFQNEAQLEKSRLLSDRFSAERPKGSFSTLEIQRTEQGDSAMYLCASSPIGGSGNTIYFGEGSWLTVV.

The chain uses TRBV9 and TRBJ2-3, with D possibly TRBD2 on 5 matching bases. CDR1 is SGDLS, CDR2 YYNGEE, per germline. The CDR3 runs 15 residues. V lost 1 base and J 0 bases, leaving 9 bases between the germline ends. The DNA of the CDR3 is TGTGCCAGCAGCGTATATAGCGCGAGCACAGATACGCAGTATTTT. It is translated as CASSVYSASTDTQYF. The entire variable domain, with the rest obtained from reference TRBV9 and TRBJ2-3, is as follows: DSGVTQTPKHLITATGQRVTLRCSPRSGDLSVYWYQQSLDQGLQFLIQYYNGEERAKGNILERFSAQQFPDLHSELNLSSLELGDSALYFCASSVYSASTDTQYFGPGTRLTVL.

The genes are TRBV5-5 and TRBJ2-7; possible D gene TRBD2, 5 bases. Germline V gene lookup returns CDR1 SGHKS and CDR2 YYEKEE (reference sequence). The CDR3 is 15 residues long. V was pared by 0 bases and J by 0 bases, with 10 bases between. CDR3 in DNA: TGTGCCAGCAGCTTGGTCTCGGGGAGCTCCTACGAGCAGTACTTC. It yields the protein CASSLVSGSSYEQYF.

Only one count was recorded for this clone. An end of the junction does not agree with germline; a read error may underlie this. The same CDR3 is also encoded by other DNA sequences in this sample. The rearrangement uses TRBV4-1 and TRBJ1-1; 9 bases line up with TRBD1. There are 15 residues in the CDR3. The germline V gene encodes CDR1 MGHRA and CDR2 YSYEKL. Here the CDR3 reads CASSRGQGRDTEAFF. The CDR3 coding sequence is TGCGCCAGCAGCCGCGGACAGGGGAGGGACACTGAAGCCTTCTTT.

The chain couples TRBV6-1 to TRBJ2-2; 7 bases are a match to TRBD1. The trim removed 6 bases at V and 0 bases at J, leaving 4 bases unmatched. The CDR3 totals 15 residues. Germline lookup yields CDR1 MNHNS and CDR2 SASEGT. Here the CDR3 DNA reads TGTGCCAGCAGCACCGGGACAGCGAACACCGGGGAGCTGTTTTTT. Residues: CASSTGTANTGELFF.

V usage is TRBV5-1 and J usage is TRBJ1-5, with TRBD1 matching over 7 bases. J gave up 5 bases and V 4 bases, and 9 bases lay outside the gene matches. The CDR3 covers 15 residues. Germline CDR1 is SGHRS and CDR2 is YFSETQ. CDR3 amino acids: CASSKTGTSDQPQHF. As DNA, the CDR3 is TGCGCCAGCAGCAAGACAGGGACGAGCGATCAGCCCCAGCATTTT.

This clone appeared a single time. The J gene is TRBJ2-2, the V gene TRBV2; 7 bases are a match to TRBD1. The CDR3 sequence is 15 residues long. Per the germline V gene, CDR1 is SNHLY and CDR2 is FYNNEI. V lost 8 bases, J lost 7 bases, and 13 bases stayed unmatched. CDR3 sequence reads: CASEGQERDSGELFF. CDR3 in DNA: TGTGCCAGCGAAGGACAGGAAAGGGACAGCGGGGAGCTGTTTTTT.